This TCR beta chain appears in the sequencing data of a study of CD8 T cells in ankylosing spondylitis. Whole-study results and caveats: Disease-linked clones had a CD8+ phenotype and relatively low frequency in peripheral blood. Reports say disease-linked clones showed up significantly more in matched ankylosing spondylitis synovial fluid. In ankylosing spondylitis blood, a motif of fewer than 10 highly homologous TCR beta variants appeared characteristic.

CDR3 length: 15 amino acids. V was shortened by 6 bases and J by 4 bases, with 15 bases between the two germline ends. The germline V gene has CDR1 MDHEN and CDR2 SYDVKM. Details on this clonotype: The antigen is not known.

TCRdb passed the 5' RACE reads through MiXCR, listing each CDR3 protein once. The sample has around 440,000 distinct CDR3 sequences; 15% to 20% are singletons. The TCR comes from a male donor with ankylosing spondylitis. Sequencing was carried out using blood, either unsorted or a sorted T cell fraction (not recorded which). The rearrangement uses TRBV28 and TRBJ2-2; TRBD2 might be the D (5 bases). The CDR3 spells CASSPEAGFTGELFF. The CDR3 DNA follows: TGTGCCAGCAGCCCTGAGGCGGGCTTCACCGGGGAGCTGTTTTTT.